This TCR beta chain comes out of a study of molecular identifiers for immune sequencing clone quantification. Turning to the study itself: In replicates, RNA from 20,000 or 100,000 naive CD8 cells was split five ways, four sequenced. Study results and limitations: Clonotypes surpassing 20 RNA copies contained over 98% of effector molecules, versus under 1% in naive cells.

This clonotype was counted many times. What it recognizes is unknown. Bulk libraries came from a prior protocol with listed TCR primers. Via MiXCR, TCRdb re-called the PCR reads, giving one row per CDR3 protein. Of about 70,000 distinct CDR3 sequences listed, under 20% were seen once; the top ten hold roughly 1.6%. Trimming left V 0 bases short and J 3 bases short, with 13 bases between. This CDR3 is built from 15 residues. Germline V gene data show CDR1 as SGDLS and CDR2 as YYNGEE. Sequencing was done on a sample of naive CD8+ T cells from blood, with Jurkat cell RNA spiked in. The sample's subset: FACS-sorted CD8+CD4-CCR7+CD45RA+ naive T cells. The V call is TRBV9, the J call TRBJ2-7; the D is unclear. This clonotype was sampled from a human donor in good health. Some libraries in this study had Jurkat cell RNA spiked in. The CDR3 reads CASSVGSPPGYEQYF. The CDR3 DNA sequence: TGTGCCAGCAGCGTAGGGAGCCCCCCGGGCTACGAGCAGTACTTC.